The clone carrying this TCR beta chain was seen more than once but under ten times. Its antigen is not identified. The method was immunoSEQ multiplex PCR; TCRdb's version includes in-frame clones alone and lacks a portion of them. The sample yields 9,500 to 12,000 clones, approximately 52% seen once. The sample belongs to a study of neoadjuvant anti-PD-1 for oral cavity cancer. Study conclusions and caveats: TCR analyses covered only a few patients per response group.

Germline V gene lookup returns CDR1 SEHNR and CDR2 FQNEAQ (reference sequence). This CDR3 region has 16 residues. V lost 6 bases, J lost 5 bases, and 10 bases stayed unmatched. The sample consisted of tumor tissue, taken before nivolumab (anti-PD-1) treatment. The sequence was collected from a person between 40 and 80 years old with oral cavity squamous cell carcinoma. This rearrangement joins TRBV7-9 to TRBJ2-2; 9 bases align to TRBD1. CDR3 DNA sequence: TGTGCCAGCAGATCTTCAGGGACAGGGCCTACCGGGGAGCTGTTTTTT. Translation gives CASRSSGTGPTGELFF.